These T cell receptor beta chains were read from a single sample in a study of identical twins. TCRdb used MiXCR to reprocess the 5' RACE reads, holding one entry per CDR3 protein. The table includes hundreds of thousands of distinct CDR3 sequences, around an eighth detected once. These data were likewise used in another study, on yellow fever vaccine responses in identical twins.

The sequenced sample was PBMCs. All receptors derive from a woman aged 18-29 years in good health. Both conserved end residues are part of each CDR3. Fields, in order: clone size, V gene, J gene, D gene, CDR3 protein, CDR3 DNA. D genes are given only for firm matches. The size field is filled for only some rows; it gives once, few, many or a size class.

-	TRBV12-3/TRBV12-4	TRBJ1-2	-	CASITTGVSAYGYTF	TGTGCCAGCATTACAACCGGAGTCAGCGCTTATGGCTACACCTTC
-	TRBV7-2	TRBJ2-7	-	CASSKIMATIWSEQYF	TGTGCCAGCAGCAAGATAATGGCTACCATTTGGAGCGAGCAGTACTTC
many	TRBV5-1	TRBJ1-5	TRBD1	CASQIPGGINQPQHF	TGCGCCAGCCAGATCCCAGGGGGCATTAATCAGCCCCAGCATTTT
-	TRBV9	TRBJ2-5	-	CASSVGGRLQETQYF	TGTGCCAGCAGCGTAGGTGGCAGACTCCAAGAGACCCAGTACTTC
-	TRBV25-1	TRBJ2-4	-	CASSDSPDTEGNIQYF	TGTGCCAGCAGTGATTCCCCGGACACGGAGGGAAACATTCAGTACTTC
-	TRBV9	TRBJ2-5	TRBD2	CASSMGAGGQETQYF	TGTGCCAGCAGCATGGGAGCGGGAGGGCAAGAGACCCAGTACTTC
-	TRBV12-3/TRBV12-4	TRBJ1-2	-	CASSTADLGGYTF	TGTGCCAGCAGCACAGCCGACCTGGGTGGCTACACCTTC
-	TRBV6-6	TRBJ2-4	TRBD2	CASSERGDRYF	TGTGCCAGCAGTGAGCGGGGGGACCGGTACTTC
many	TRBV5-1	TRBJ2-7	-	CASSLGLNSYEQYF	TGCGCCAGCAGCTTGGGACTAAACTCCTACGAGCAGTACTTC
-	TRBV28	TRBJ1-2	-	CASSSGTDNYGYTF	TGTGCCAGCAGTTCCGGGACCGACAACTATGGCTACACCTTC
few	TRBV12-3/TRBV12-4	TRBJ2-3	TRBD2	CASSGGLAGVRYTDTQYF	TGTGCCAGCAGTGGAGGACTAGCGGGAGTCCGTTACACAGATACGCAGTATTTT
few	TRBV11-1	TRBJ2-2	TRBD2	CASSFSRAGTGELFF	TGTGCCAGCAGCTTCTCCCGAGCGGGGACCGGGGAGCTGTTTTTT
few	TRBV11-2	TRBJ2-1	-	CASSFVRGPLSSYNEQFF	TGTGCCAGCAGCTTTGTCAGGGGCCCACTAAGCTCCTACAATGAGCAGTTCTTC
-	TRBV7-8	TRBJ2-2	-	CASTSRRGGTGELFF	TGTGCCAGCACCAGCCGGCGGGGTGGCACCGGGGAGCTGTTTTTT
few	TRBV7-9	TRBJ1-2	TRBD1	CASSLGRDRNYGYTF	TGTGCCAGCAGCTTAGGGCGGGACAGAAACTATGGCTACACCTTC
-	TRBV12-3/TRBV12-4	TRBJ1-4	-	CASSPVSEKLFF	TGTGCCAGCAGTCCCGTCAGCGAAAAACTGTTTTTT
-	TRBV5-1	TRBJ2-2	TRBD2	CASSFEQLAAGGELFF	TGCGCCAGCAGCTTCGAGCAACTAGCGGCGGGCGGGGAGCTGTTTTTT
few	TRBV28	TRBJ1-1	-	CASSSIGTDSEAFF	TGTGCCAGCAGCTCGATCGGGACGGACTCTGAAGCTTTCTTT
-	TRBV10-3	TRBJ1-1	-	CAISEWGGLNTEAFF	TGTGCCATCAGTGAGTGGGGAGGCCTCAACACTGAAGCTTTCTTT
-	TRBV27	TRBJ2-7	-	CASSPSGLSYEQYF	TGTGCCAGCAGTCCATCAGGGTTGTCCTACGAGCAGTACTTC
-	TRBV27	TRBJ1-1	-	CATISPRGSEAFF	TGTGCCACCATTTCCCCTAGGGGTTCTGAAGCTTTCTTT
-	TRBV12-3/TRBV12-4	TRBJ2-2	-	CASSEWPGSSAGELFF	TGTGCCAGCAGTGAATGGCCAGGGTCATCCGCCGGGGAGCTGTTTTTT
-	TRBV27	TRBJ1-4	-	CASRSFATNEKLFF	TGTGCCAGCAGGTCCTTTGCAACTAATGAAAAACTGTTTTTT
-	TRBV9	TRBJ2-7	-	CASSVSGATGGEQYF	TGTGCCAGCAGCGTATCAGGGGCTACGGGGGGTGAGCAGTACTTC
-	TRBV7-9	TRBJ2-5	-	CASSLGGDTLETQYF	TGTGCCAGCAGCCTGGGCGGGGACACCCTAGAGACCCAGTACTTC
few	TRBV20-1	TRBJ2-1	-	CSARPQEGASSEQFF	TGCAGTGCTAGACCCCAGGAGGGGGCAAGCAGCGAGCAGTTCTTC
-	TRBV15	TRBJ2-7	TRBD1	CATSRVTGDEQYF	TGTGCCACCAGCAGAGTGACAGGGGACGAGCAGTACTTC
few	TRBV6-1	TRBJ1-1	-	CASTLGTNTEAFF	TGTGCCAGCACCCTCGGGACGAACACTGAAGCTTTCTTT
-	TRBV2	TRBJ2-1	TRBD1	CASSDGIRGQGYNEQFF	TGTGCCAGCAGTGATGGTATTCGGGGACAGGGGTACAATGAGCAGTTCTTC
many	TRBV29-1	TRBJ2-7	-	CSVEDREYEQYF	TGCAGCGTTGAAGACAGGGAGTACGAGCAGTACTTC
few	TRBV3-1	TRBJ1-5	-	CASGRDNQPQHF	TGTGCCAGCGGCAGGGACAATCAGCCCCAGCATTTT
-	TRBV11-2	TRBJ2-7	-	CASSLEVTPGHVPPYEQYF	TGTGCCAGCAGCTTAGAAGTTACACCAGGACACGTTCCACCCTACGAGCAGTACTTC
-	TRBV13	TRBJ2-7	-	CASSLEGPGGLHYEQYF	TGTGCCAGCAGCTTGGAGGGCCCGGGCGGACTCCACTACGAGCAGTACTTC
few	TRBV24-1	TRBJ2-1	TRBD2	CATSASGRRNNEQFF	TGTGCCACCAGTGCGAGCGGGAGGAGGAACAATGAGCAGTTCTTC
-	TRBV29-1	TRBJ2-1	TRBD2	CSGLAGNVNEQFF	TGCAGCGGACTAGCGGGCAATGTAAATGAGCAGTTCTTC
few	TRBV3-1	TRBJ2-3	TRBD2	CASSQDLAGRADTQYF	TGTGCCAGCAGCCAAGATCTGGCAGGGAGGGCAGATACGCAGTATTTT
few	TRBV7-8	TRBJ2-5	TRBD2	CASSTGLAPRETQYF	TGTGCCAGCAGCACGGGACTAGCCCCACGGGAGACCCAGTACTTC
many	TRBV3-1	TRBJ1-5	-	CASSHQGQGNQPQHF	TGTGCCAGCAGCCACCAGGGGCAAGGCAATCAGCCCCAGCATTTT
-	TRBV7-9	TRBJ2-4	-	CASSFVGSQDIQYF	TGTGCCAGCAGCTTTGTGGGCAGCCAAGACATTCAGTACTTC
-	TRBV12-3/TRBV12-4	TRBJ2-3	-	CASSFEGPDTQYF	TGTGCCAGCAGTTTTGAGGGACCAGATACGCAGTATTTT
-	TRBV5-1	TRBJ2-3	TRBD2	CASRLGRNTDTQYF	TGCGCCAGCAGACTCGGGAGGAACACAGATACGCAGTATTTT
-	TRBV7-9	TRBJ2-2	-	CASSLKGLQATGELFF	TGTGCCAGCAGCTTAAAGGGGCTCCAGGCCACCGGGGAGCTGTTTTTT
few	TRBV18	TRBJ1-1	-	CASSLQHGENTEAFF	TGTGCCAGCTCCCTTCAACACGGGGAGAACACTGAAGCTTTCTTT
many	TRBV2	TRBJ1-2	-	CASSDPRSYGYTF	TGTGCCAGCAGTGATCCCAGGAGCTATGGCTACACCTTC
many	TRBV12-3/TRBV12-4	TRBJ1-1	-	CASSLDGVRSEAFF	TGTGCCAGCAGTTTAGACGGGGTGAGGTCTGAAGCTTTCTTT
-	TRBV5-1	TRBJ2-5	-	CASSFFNSGKETQYF	TGCGCCAGCAGCTTTTTTAATAGCGGAAAAGAGACCCAGTACTTC
few	TRBV19	TRBJ2-1	TRBD1	CASSMGGQGSDEQFF	TGTGCCAGTAGTATGGGCGGACAGGGTTCGGATGAGCAGTTCTTC
-	TRBV5-6	TRBJ2-3	-	CASSPWPLDTQYF	TGTGCCAGCAGCCCCTGGCCGCTAGATACGCAGTATTTT
-	TRBV27	TRBJ2-1	TRBD2	CASSSLPGLAGTGEQFF	TGTGCCAGCAGTTCGTTACCGGGACTAGCGGGGACGGGTGAGCAGTTCTTC
-	TRBV20-1	TRBJ2-1	-	CSATRSGTSYNEQFF	TGCAGTGCTACTCGATCCGGGACCTCCTACAATGAGCAGTTCTTC
few	TRBV27	TRBJ2-1	-	CASRLGFGKQFF	TGTGCCAGCAGACTCGGGTTCGGCAAGCAGTTCTTC
many	TRBV12-3/TRBV12-4	TRBJ1-2	-	CASPSYRSYGYTF	TGTGCCAGCCCTTCGTATCGGTCCTATGGCTACACCTTC
few	TRBV5-1	TRBJ2-3	-	CASTPDRGATDTQYF	TGCGCCAGCACACCCGACCGGGGGGCCACAGATACGCAGTATTTT
few	TRBV25-1	TRBJ2-7	TRBD2	CASRPIGLAGVFGEQYF	TGTGCCAGTAGACCGATAGGACTAGCGGGAGTCTTCGGCGAGCAGTACTTC
few	TRBV27	TRBJ2-3	TRBD2	CASSFVASGGALDTQYF	TGTGCCAGCAGTTTTGTCGCTAGCGGGGGGGCCTTGGATACGCAGTATTTT
-	TRBV7-3	TRBJ2-1	TRBD2	CASSDSTSGSNYNEQFF	TGTGCCAGCAGCGACTCGACTAGCGGGAGCAACTACAATGAGCAGTTCTTC
few	TRBV15	TRBJ2-3	TRBD2	CATSFRAGRSTDTQYF	TGTGCCACCAGCTTCCGAGCGGGGAGGAGTACAGATACGCAGTATTTT
many	TRBV19	TRBJ1-2	-	CASKGLSNYGYTF	TGTGCCAGTAAGGGCCTCTCTAACTATGGCTACACCTTC
few	TRBV10-3	TRBJ2-2	TRBD1	CAISESDRGTGELFF	TGTGCCATCAGTGAGTCCGACAGGGGAACCGGGGAGCTGTTTTTT